This T cell receptor beta chain came from a study of vaccination effects on CD4 cells after COVID-19. On this clone itself: Its matching antigen is unknown.

Broader study findings: From healthy vaccinees, only 1 of 255 vaccine-induced clones also reacted to common cold coronaviruses. Vaccine- and infection-induced clones showed marked clonal contraction late following vaccination.

The ViraFEST assay expanded antigen-specific CD4+ T cells with viral peptide pools before sequencing. After around ten days in culture, the CD4+ T cells were isolated. All participants had two doses of either the BNT162b2 or mRNA-1273 vaccine. Only in-frame clones appear in the TCRdb table, and some are missing; sequencing was by immunoSEQ multiplex PCR. Of around 67,000 clones in the sample, around 80% were seen once. The receptor's source is a human donor who received a COVID-19 vaccine. Sequenced here: CD4+ T cells from PBMCs cultured with HCoV-229E spike peptides, sampled after COVID-19 vaccination.

In nucleotides, the CDR3 is TGTGCCAGCAGCGTGCGGGGGGGCCGTCTTAACGAGCAGTACGTC. The encoded protein is CASSVRGGRLNEQYV. The chain carries TRBV11-3 and TRBJ2-7; TRBD2 matches at 9 bases. The CDR3 is 15 residues long. Per germline, CDR1 SGHNT and CDR2 YENEEA. V was clipped by 5 bases and J by 5 bases; unmatched bases: 10.